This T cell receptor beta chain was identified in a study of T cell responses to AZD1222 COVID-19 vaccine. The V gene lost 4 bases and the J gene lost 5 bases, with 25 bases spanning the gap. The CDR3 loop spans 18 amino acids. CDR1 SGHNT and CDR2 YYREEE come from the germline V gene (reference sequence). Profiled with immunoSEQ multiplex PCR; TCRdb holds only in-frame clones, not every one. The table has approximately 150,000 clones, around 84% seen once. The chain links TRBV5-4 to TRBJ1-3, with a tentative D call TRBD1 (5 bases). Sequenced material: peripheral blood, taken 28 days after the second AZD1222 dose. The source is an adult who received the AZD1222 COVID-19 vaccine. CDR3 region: CASSRGDLALGPRNTIYF. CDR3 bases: TGTGCCAGCAGCCGGGGCGACTTGGCCTTGGGGCCTAGAAACACCATATATTTT.